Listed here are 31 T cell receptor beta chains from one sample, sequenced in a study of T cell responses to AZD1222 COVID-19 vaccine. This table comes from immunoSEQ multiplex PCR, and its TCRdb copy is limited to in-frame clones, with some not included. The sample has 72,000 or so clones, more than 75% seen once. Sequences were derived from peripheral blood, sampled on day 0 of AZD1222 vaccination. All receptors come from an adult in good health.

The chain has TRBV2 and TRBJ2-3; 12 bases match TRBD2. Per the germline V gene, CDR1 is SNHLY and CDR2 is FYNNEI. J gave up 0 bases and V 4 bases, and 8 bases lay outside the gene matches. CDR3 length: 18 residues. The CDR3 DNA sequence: TGTGCCAGCAGTGTGGCTAGCGGGAGGGTCACAAGCACAGATACGCAGTATTTT. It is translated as CASSVASGRVTSTDTQYF.

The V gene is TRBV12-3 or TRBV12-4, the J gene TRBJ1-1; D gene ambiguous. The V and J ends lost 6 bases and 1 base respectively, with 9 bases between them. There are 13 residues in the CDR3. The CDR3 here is CASRELWNTEAFF. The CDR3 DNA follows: TGTGCCAGCAGGGAGTTATGGAACACTGAAGCTTTCTTT.

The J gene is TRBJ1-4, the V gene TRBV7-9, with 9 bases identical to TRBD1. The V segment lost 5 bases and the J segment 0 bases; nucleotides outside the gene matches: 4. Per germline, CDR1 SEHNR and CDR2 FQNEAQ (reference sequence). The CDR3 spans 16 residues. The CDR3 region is CASSRQGDTTNEKLFF. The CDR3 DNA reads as TGTGCCAGCAGCCGACAGGGGGATACAACTAATGAAAAACTGTTTTTT.

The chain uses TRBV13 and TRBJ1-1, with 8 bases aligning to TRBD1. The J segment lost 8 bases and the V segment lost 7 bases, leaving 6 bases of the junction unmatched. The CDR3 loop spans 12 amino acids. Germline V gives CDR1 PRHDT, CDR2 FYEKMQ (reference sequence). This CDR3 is CASTGGRLEAFF. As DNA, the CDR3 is TGTGCCAGCACAGGGGGCAGGCTCGAAGCTTTCTTT.

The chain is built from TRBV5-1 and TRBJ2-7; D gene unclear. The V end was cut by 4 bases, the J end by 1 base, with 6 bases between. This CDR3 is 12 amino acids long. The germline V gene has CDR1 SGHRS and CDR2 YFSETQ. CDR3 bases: TGCGCCAGCAGCCTCCCGTCCTACGAGCAGTACTTC. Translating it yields CASSLPSYEQYF.

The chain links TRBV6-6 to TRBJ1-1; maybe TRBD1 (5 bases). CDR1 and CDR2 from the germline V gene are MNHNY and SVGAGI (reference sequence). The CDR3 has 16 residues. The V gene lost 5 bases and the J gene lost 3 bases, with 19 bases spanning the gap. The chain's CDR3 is CASSPVSVQGYTEAFF. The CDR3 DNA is TGTGCCAGCAGTCCGGTGTCGGTCCAGGGCTACACTGAAGCTTTCTTT.

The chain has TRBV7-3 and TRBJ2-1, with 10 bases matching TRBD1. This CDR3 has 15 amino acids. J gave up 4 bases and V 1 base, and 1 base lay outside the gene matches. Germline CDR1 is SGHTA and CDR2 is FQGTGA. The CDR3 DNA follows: TGTGCCAGCAGCTTAATGGGACAGGGGTACAATGAGCAGTTCTTC. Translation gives CASSLMGQGYNEQFF.

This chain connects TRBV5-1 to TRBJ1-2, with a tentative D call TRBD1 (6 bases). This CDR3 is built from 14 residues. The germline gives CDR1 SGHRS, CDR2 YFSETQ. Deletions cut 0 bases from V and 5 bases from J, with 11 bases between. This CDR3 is CASSLAHREYGYTF. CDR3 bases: TGCGCCAGCAGCTTGGCCCACAGGGAGTATGGCTACACCTTC.

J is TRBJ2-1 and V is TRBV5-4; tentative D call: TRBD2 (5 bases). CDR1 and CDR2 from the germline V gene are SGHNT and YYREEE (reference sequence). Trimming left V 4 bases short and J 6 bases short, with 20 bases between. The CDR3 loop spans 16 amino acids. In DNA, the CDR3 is TGTGCCAGCAGCCGCTTATTCGGGGTAGGGAGCAATGAGCAGTTCTTC. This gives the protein CASSRLFGVGSNEQFF.

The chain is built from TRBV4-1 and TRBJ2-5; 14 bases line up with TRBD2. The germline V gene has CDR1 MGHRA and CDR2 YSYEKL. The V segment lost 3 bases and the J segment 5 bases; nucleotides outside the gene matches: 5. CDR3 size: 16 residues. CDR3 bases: TGCGCCAGCAGCCACCCGGGACTAGCGGGAGTGGAGACCCAGTACTTC. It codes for CASSHPGLAGVETQYF.

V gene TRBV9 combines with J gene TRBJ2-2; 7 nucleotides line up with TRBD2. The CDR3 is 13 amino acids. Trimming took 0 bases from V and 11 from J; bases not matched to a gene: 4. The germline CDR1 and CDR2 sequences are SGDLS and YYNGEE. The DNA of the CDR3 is TGTGCCAGCAGCGTAGCGGGACTACGAGAGCTGTTTTTT. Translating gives CASSVAGLRELFF.

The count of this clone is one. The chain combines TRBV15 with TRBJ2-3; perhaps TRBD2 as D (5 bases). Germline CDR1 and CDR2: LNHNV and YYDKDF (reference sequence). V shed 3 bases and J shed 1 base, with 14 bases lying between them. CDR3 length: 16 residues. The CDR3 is CATSRVLVRGTDTQYF. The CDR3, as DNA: TGTGCCACCAGCAGGGTACTAGTTCGTGGCACAGATACGCAGTATTTT.

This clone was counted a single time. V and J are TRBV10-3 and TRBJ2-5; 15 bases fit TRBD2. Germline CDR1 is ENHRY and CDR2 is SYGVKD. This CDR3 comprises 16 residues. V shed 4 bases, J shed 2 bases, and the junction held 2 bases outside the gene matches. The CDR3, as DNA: TGTGCCATCAGTGTGGGACTAGCGGGAGGACAAGAGACCCAGTACTTC. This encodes CAISVGLAGGQETQYF.

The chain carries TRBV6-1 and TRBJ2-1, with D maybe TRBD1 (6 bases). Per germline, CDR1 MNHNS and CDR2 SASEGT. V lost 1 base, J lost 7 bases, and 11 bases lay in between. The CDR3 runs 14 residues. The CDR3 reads CASSEGGPLNEQFF. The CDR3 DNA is TGTGCCAGCAGTGAAGGGGGGCCATTAAATGAGCAGTTCTTC.

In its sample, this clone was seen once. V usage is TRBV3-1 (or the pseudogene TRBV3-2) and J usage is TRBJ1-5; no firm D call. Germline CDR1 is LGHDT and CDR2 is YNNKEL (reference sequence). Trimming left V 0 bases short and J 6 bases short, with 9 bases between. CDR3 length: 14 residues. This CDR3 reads CASSQDLTPQPQHF. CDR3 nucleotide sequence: TGTGCCAGCAGCCAAGATCTCACCCCTCAGCCCCAGCATTTT.

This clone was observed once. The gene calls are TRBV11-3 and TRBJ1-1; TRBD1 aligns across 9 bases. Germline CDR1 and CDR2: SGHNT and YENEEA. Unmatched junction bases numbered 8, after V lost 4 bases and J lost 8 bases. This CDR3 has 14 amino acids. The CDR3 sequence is CASSSRRQGGEAFF. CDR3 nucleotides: TGTGCCAGCAGCTCCAGAAGACAGGGGGGGGAAGCTTTCTTT. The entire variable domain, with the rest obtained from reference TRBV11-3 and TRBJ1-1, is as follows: EAGVVQSPRYKIIEKKQPVAFWCNPISGHNTLYWYLQNLGQGPELLIRYENEEAVDDSQLPKDRFSAERLKGVDSTLKIQPAELGDSAVYLCASSSRRQGGEAFFGQGTRLTVV.

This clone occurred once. DNA for the CDR3: TGTGCCAGCAGCTTGGCCATGTCTAGCCCCTACGAGCAGTACTTC. Amino acids: CASSLAMSSPYEQYF. The chain carries TRBV5-6 and TRBJ2-7, with D tentatively TRBD2 (5 bases). V dropped 0 bases and J dropped 2 bases, with 12 bases sitting between them. The CDR3 covers 15 residues. CDR1 is SGHDT, CDR2 YYEEEE, per germline.

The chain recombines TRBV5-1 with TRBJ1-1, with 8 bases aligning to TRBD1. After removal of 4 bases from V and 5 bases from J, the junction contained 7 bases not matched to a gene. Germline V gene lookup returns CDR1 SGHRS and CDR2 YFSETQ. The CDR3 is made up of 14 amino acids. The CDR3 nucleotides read TGCGCCAGCAGCAGAGGACAGGGAGGAACTGAAGCTTTCTTT. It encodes CASSRGQGGTEAFF.

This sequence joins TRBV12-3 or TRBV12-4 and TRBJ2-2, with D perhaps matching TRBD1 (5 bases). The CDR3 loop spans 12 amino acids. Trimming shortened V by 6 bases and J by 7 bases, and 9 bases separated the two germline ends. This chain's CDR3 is CASSADSGELFF. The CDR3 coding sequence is TGTGCCAGCAGCGCCGACAGCGGGGAGCTGTTTTTT.

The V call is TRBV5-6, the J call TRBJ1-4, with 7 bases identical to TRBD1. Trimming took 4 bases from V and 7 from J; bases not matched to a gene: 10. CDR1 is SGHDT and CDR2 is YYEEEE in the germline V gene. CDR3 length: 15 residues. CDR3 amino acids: CASSPQTGWSEKLFF. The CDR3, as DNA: TGTGCCAGCAGCCCTCAGACAGGGTGGAGTGAAAAACTGTTTTTT. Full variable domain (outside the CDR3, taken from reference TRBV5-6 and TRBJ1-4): DAGVTQSPTHLIKTRGQQVTLRCSPKSGHDTVSWYQQALGQGPQFIFQYYEEEERQRGNFPDRFSGHQFPNYSSELNVNALLLGDSALYLCASSPQTGWSEKLFFGSGTQLSVL.

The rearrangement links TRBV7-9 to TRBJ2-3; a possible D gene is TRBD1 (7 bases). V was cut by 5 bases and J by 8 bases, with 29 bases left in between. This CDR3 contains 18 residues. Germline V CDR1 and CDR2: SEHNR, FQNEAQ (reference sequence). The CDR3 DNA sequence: TGTGCCAGCAGCCAGGGGGGCCGACAGGGAGATGGTCGGGGTACGCAGTATTTT. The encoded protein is CASSQGGRQGDGRGTQYF.

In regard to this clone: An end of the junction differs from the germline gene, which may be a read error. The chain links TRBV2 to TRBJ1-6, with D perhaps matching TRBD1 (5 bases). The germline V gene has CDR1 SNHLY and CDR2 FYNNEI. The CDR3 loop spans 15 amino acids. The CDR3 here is CASSPEGSYNSPLHF. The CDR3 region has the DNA TGTGCCAGCAGTCCAGAGGGGTCCTACAATTCACCCCTCCACTTT.

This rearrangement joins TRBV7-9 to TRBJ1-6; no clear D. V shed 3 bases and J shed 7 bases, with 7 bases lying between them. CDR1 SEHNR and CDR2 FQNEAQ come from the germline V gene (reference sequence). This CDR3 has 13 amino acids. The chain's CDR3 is CASSLDGNSPLHF. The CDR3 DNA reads TGTGCCAGCAGCTTGGACGGGAATTCACCCCTCCACTTT. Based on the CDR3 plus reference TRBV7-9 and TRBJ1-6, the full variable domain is DTGVSQNPRHKITKRGQNVTFRCDPISEHNRLYWYRQTLGQGPEFLTYFQNEAQLEKSRLLSDRFSAERPKGSFSTLEIQRTEQGDSAMYLCASSLDGNSPLHFGNGTRLTVT.

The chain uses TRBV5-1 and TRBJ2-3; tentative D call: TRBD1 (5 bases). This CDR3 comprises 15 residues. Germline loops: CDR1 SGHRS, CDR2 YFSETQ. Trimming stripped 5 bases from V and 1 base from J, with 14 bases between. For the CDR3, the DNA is TGCGCCAGCAGACACAGGCTTCTCCGCACAGATACGCAGTATTTT. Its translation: CASRHRLLRTDTQYF. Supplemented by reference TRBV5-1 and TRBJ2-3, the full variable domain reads KAGVTQTPRYLIKTRGQQVTLSCSPISGHRSVSWYQQTPGQGLQFLFEYFSETQRNKGNFPGRFSGRQFSNSRSEMNVSTLELGDSALYLCASRHRLLRTDTQYFGPGTRLTVL.

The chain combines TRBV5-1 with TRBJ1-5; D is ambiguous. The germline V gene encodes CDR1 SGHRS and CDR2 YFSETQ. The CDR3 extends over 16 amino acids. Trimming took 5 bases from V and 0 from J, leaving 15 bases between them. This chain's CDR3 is CASSQGPGSSNQPQHF. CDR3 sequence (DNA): TGCGCCAGCAGTCAAGGACCCGGGTCTAGCAATCAGCCCCAGCATTTT.

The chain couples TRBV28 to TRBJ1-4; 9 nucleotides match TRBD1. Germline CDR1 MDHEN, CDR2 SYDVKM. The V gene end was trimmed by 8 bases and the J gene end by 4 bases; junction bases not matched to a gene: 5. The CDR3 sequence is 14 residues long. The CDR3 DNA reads TGTGCCAGCCGACCGGACAGGGGTAATGAAAAACTGTTTTTT. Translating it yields CASRPDRGNEKLFF.

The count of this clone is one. CDR3 DNA: TGTGCCAGCAGCGCCCTCGCGGGGACGCAGAATTACGAGCAGTACTTC. Translation gives CASSALAGTQNYEQYF. This chain joins TRBV9 and TRBJ2-7; D perhaps matches TRBD2 (6 bases). Per the germline V gene, CDR1 is SGDLS and CDR2 is YYNGEE. This CDR3 is 16 amino acids long. V was shortened by 3 bases and J by 4 bases, with 20 bases between the two germline ends.

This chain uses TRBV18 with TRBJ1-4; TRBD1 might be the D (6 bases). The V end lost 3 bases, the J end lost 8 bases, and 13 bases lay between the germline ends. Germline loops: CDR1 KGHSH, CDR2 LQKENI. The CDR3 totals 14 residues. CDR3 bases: TGTGCCAGCTCACCTGCCGGGAGGGGGGAAAAACTGTTTTTT. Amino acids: CASSPAGRGEKLFF. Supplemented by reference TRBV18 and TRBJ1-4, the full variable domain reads NAGVMQNPRHLVRRRGQEARLRCSPMKGHSHVYWYRQLPEEGLKFMVYLQKENIIDESGMPKERFSAEFPKEGPSILRIQQVVRGDSAAYFCASSPAGRGEKLFFGSGTQLSVL.

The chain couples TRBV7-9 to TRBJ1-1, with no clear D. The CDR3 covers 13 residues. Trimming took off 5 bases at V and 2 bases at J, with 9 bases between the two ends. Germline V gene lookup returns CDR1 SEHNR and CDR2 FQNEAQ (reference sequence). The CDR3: CASSQHPNTEAFF. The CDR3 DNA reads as TGTGCCAGCAGCCAACACCCAAACACTGAAGCTTTCTTT.

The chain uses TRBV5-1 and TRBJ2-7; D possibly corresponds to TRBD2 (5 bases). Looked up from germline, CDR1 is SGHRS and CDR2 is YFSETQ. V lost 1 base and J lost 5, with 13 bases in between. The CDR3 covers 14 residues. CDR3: CASSLHGGFNEQYF. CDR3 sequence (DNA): TGCGCCAGCAGCTTGCACGGAGGTTTCAACGAGCAGTACTTC.

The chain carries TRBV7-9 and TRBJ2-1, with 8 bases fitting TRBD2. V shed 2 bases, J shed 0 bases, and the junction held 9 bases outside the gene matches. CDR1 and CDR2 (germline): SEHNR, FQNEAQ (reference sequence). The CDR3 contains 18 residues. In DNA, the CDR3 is TGTGCCAGCAGCTTACCCGGGAGGGCTTCCTCCTCCTACAATGAGCAGTTCTTC. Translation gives CASSLPGRASSSYNEQFF.